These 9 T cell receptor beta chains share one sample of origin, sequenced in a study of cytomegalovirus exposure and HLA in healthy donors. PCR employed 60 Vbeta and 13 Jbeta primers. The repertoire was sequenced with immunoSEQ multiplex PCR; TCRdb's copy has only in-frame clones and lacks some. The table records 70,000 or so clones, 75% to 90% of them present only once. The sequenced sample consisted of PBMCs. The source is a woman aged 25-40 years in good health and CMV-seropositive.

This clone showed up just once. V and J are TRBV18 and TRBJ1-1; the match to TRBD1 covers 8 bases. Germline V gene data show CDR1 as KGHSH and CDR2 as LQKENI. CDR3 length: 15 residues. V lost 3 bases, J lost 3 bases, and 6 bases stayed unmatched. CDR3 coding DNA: TGTGCCAGCTCACCCGCAGGACAGGGTGACACTGAAGCTTTCTTT. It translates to CASSPAGQGDTEAFF.

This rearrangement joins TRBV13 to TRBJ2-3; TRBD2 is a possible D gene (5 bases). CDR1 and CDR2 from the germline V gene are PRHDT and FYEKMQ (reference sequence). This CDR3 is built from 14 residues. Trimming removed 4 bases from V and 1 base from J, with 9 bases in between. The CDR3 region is CASSYPGGTDTQYF. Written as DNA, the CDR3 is TGTGCCAGCAGCTACCCCGGGGGCACAGATACGCAGTATTTT.

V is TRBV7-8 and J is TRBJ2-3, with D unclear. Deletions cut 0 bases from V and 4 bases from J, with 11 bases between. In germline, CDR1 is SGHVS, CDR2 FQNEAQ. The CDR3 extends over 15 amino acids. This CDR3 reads CASSLALSRSDTQYF. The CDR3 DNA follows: TGTGCCAGCAGCTTAGCCCTGTCCCGTTCAGATACGCAGTATTTT.

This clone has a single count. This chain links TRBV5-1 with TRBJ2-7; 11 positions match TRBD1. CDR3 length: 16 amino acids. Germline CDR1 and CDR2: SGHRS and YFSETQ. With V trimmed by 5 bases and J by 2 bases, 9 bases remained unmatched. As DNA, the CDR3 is TGCGCCAGCAGGCCCGGACAGGGGGCAATAACCTACGAGCAGTACTTC. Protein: CASRPGQGAITYEQYF.

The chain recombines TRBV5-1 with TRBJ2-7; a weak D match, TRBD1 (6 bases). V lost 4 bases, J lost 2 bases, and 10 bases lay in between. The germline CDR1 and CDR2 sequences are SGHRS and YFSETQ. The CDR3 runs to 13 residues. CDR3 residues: CASSPGQPYEQYF. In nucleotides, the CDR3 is TGCGCCAGCAGCCCAGGACAGCCCTACGAGCAGTACTTC.

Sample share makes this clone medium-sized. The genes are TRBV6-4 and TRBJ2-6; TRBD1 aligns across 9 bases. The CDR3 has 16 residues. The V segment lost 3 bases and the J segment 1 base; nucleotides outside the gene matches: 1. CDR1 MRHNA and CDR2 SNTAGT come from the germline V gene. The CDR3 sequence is CASSEGTGSGANVLTF. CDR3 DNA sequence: TGTGCCAGCAGTGAGGGGACAGGGTCTGGGGCCAACGTCCTGACTTTC.

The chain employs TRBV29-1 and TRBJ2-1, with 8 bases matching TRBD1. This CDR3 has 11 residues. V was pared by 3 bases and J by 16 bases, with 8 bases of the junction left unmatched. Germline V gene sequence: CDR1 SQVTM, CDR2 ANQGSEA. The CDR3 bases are TGCAGCGTTGATCAGCAGACAGGGGAATTCTTC. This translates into CSVDQQTGEFF.

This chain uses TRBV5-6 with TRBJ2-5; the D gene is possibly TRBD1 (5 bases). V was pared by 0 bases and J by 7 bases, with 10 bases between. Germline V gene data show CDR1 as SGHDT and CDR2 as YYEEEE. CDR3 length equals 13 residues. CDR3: CASSLAPQGTQYF. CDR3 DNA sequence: TGTGCCAGCAGCTTGGCCCCCCAGGGGACCCAGTACTTC.

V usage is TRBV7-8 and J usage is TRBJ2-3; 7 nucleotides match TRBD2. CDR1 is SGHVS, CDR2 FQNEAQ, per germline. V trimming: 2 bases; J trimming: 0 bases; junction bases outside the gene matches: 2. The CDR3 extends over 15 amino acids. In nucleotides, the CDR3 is TGTGCCAGCAGCTTACGCGGGGGTAGCACAGATACGCAGTATTTT. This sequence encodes CASSLRGGSTDTQYF.